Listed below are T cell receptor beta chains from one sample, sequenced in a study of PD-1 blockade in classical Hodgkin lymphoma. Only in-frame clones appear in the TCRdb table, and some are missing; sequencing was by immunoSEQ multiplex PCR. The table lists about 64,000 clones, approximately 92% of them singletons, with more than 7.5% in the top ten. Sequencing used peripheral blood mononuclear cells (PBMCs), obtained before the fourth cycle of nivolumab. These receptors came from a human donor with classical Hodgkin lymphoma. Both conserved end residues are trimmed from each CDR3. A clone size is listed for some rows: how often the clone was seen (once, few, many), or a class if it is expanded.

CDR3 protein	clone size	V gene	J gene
ASSHLGRATTDTQY	.	TRBV4-1	TRBJ2-3
ASSLGGAGSTYEQY	.	TRBV28	TRBJ2-7
ASSGILAGNYNEQF	.	TRBV9	TRBJ2-1
ASSLRGTGYGYT	.	TRBV7-9	TRBJ1-2
ASTPTGYTEAF	.	TRBV28	TRBJ1-1
ASSRHYFNTQY	.	TRBV28	TRBJ2-3
ASRVGLAGKTDTQY	once	TRBV2	TRBJ2-3
ATGQGASNIQY	.	TRBV6-5	TRBJ2-4
AWSVPVGHEQY	.	TRBV30	TRBJ2-7
ASSLISGPSNLPLH	.	TRBV27	TRBJ1-6
ASSFVHWEQF	.	TRBV12-1	TRBJ2-1
ASSIANEQF	.	TRBV19	TRBJ2-1
ASRQRDGYEQY	.	TRBV2	TRBJ2-7
ASSLYRDKTGELF	.	TRBV27	TRBJ2-2
ASSTTTYNEQY	.	TRBV5-1	TRBJ2-7
ASSVRGQSTDTQY	.	TRBV6-1	TRBJ2-3
ASSLAWDNEKLF	.	TRBV6-5	TRBJ1-4
ASSLTPPTGGYEPQH	few	TRBV18	TRBJ1-5
ASRPRDSPTQY	.	TRBV7-9	TRBJ2-3
ASSPRTPNEQF	.	TRBV27	TRBJ2-1
ASSLGTSGGYEQY	once	TRBV5-4	TRBJ2-7
ASSLASRYRGRYEQY	.	TRBV5-6	TRBJ2-7
ASSEARRDYSPQY	.	TRBV2	TRBJ2-5
ASSPSGGTGELF	.	TRBV7-9	TRBJ2-2
ASDPGKGASYEQY	.	TRBV27	TRBJ2-7
ASSFQKDSGNTIY	once	TRBV10-1	TRBJ1-3
AISDSSNQPQH	.	TRBV10-3	TRBJ1-5
ASRRPSGGTDTQY	.	TRBV28	TRBJ2-3
ASRPPDGTYEQY	.	TRBV5-6	TRBJ2-7
ASSEAAGDLYNEQF	.	TRBV10-1	TRBJ2-1
AVQGQSSYNEQF	few	TRBV11-2	TRBJ2-1